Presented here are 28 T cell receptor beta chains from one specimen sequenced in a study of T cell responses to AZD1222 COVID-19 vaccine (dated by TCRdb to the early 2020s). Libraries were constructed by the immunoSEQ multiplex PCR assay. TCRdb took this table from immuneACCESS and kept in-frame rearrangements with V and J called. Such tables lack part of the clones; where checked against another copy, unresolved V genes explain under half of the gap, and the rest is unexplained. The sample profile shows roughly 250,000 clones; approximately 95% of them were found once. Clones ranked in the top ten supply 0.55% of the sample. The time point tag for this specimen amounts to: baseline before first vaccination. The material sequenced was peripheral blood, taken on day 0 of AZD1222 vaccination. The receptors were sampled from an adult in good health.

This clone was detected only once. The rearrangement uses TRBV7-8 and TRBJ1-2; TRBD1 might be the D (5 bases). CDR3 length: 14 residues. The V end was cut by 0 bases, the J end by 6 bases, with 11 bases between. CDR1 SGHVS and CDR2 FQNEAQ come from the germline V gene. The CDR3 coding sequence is TGTGCCAGCAGCTTAGCTAACAGGAAAGATGGCTACACCTTC. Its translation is CASSLANRKDGYTF. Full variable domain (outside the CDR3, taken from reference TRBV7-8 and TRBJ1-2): GAGVSQSPRYKVAKRGQDVALRCDPISGHVSLFWYQQALGQGPEFLTYFQNEAQLDKSGLPSDRFFAERPEGSVSTLKIQRTQQEDSAVYLCASSLANRKDGYTFGSGTRLTVV.

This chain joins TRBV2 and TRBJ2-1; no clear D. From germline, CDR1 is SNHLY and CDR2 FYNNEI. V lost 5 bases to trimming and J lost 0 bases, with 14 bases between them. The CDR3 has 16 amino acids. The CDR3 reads CASSRVYRSSYNEQFF. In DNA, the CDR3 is TGTGCCAGCAGTCGAGTTTACCGGAGCTCCTACAATGAGCAGTTCTTC.

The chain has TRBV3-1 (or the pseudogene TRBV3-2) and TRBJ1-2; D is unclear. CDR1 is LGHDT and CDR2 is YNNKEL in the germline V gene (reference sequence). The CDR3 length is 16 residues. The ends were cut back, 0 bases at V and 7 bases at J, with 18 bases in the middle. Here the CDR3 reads CASSQDWEGIEPGYTF. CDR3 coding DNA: TGTGCCAGCAGCCAAGATTGGGAAGGGATCGAGCCTGGCTACACCTTC.

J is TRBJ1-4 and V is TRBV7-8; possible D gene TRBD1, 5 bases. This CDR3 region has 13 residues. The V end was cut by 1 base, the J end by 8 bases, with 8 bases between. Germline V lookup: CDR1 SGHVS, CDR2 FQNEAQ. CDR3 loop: CASSLGTREKLFF. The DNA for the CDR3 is TGTGCCAGCAGCTTAGGGACACGCGAAAAACTGTTTTTT.

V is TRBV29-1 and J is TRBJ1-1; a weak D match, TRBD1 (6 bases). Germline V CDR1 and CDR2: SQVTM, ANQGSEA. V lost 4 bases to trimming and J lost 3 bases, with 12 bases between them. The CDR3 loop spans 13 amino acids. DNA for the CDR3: TGCAGCGTTGGGGGGGGCCTGTACACTGAAGCTTTCTTT. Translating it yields CSVGGGLYTEAFF.

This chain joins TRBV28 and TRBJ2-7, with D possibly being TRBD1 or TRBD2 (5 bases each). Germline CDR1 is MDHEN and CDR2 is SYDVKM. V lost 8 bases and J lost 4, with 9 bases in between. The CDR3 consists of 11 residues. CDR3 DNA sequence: TGTGCCAGCGGGGGAGAGTACGAGCAGTACTTC. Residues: CASGGEYEQYF.

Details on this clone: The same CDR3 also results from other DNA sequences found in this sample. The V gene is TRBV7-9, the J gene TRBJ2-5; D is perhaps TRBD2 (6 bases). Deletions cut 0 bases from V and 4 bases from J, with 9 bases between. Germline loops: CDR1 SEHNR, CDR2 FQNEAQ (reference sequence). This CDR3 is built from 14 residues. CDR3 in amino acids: CASSLAGGRETQYF. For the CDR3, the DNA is TGTGCCAGCAGCTTAGCCGGGGGAAGAGAGACCCAGTACTTC.

This CDR3 is CASSSSGTLNTGELFF. The CDR3 DNA is TGCGCCAGCAGCTCCTCCGGGACCTTGAACACCGGGGAGCTGTTTTTT. J is TRBJ2-2 and V is TRBV5-1; possibly TRBD1 or TRBD2 for D (5 bases each). In germline, CDR1 is SGHRS, CDR2 YFSETQ. The CDR3 spans 16 residues. The ends were cut back, 3 bases at V and 1 base at J, with 13 bases in the middle.

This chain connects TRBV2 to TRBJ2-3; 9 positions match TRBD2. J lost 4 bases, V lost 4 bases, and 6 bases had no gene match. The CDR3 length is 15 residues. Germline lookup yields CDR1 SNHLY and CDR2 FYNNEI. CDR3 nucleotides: TGTGCCAGCAGTGCGGGACTAGCATACCCAGATACGCAGTATTTT. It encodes CASSAGLAYPDTQYF.

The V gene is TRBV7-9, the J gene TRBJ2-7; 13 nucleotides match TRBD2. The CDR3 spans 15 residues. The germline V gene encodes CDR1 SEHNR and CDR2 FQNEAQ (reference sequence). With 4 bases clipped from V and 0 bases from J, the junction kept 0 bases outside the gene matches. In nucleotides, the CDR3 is TGTGCCAGCAGCTGGACTAGCGGGAGCTCCTACGAGCAGTACTTC. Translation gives CASSWTSGSSYEQYF.

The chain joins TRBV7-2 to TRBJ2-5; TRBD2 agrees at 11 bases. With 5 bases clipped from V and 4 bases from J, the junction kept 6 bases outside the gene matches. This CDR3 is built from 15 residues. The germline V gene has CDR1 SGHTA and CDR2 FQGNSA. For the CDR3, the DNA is TGTGCCAGCAGCCCTTCTAGCGGGAGGCCAGAGACCCAGTACTTC. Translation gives CASSPSSGRPETQYF.

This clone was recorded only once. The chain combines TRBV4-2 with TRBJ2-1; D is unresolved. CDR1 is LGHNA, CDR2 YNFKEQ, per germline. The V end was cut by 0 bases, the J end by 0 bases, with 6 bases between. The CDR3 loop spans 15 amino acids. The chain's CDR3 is CASSQEGFSYNEQFF. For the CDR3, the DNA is TGTGCCAGCAGCCAAGAAGGGTTCTCCTACAATGAGCAGTTCTTC.

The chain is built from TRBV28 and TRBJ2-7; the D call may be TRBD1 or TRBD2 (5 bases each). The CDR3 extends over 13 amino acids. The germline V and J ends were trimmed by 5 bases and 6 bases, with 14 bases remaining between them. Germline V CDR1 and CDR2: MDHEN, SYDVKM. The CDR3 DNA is TGTGCCAGCAGTCCCGGATTGGGGGTCGAGCAGTACTTC. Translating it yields CASSPGLGVEQYF. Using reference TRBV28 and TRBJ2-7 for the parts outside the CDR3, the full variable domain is DVKVTQSSRYLVKRTGEKVFLECVQDMDHENMFWYRQDPGLGLRLIYFSYDVKMKEKGDIPEGYSVSREKKERFSLILESASTNQTSMYLCASSPGLGVEQYFGPGTRLTVT.

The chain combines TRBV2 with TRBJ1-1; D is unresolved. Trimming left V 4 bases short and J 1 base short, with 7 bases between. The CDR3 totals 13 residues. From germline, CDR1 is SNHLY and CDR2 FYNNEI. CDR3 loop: CASSGTPNTEAFF. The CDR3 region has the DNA TGTGCCAGCAGTGGAACACCGAACACTGAAGCTTTCTTT. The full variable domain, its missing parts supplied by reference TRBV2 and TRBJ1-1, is EPEVTQTPSHQVTQMGQEVILRCVPISNHLYFYWYRQILGQKVEFLVSFYNNEISEKSEIFDDQFSVERPDGSNFTLKIRSTKLEDSAMYFCASSGTPNTEAFFGQGTRLTVV.

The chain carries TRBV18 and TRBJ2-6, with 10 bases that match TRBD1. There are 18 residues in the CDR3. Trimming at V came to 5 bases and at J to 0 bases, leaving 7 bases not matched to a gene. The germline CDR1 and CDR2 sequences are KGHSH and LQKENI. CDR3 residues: CASSSDRGRGSGANVLTF. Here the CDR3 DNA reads TGTGCCAGCTCATCGGACAGGGGGAGAGGCTCTGGGGCCAACGTCCTGACTTTC. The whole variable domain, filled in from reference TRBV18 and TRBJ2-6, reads NAGVMQNPRHLVRRRGQEARLRCSPMKGHSHVYWYRQLPEEGLKFMVYLQKENIIDESGMPKERFSAEFPKEGPSILRIQQVVRGDSAAYFCASSSDRGRGSGANVLTFGAGSRLTVL.

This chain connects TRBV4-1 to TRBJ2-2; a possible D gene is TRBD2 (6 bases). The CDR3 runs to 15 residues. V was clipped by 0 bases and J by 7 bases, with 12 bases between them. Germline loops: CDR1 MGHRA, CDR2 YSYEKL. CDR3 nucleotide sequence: TGCGCCAGCAGCCAAGAGGAACGGGAGTACGGGGAGCTGTTTTTT. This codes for CASSQEEREYGELFF.

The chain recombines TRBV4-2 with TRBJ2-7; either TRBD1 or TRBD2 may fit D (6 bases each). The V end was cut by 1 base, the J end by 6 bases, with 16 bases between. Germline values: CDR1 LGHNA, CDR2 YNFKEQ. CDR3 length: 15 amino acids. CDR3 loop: CASSQVTVEGVEQYF. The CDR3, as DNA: TGTGCCAGCAGCCAAGTTACGGTGGAGGGGGTCGAGCAGTACTTC.

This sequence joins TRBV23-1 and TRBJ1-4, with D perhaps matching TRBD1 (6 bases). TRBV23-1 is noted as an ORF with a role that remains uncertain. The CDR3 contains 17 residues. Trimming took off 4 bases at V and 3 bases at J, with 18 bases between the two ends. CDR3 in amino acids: CASSPPWPGAANEKLFF. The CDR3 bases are TGCGCCAGCAGTCCCCCATGGCCAGGGGCGGCTAATGAAAAACTGTTTTTT.

The chain's CDR3 is CASSGRGVNELFF. The DNA of the CDR3 is TGTGCCAGCAGTGGCCGGGGGGTAAACGAACTGTTTTTT. This chain links TRBV2 with TRBJ1-4; perhaps TRBD1 as D (5 bases). Germline assignment: CDR1 SNHLY and CDR2 FYNNEI. V dropped 4 bases and J dropped 12 bases, with 15 bases sitting between them. The CDR3 covers 13 residues.

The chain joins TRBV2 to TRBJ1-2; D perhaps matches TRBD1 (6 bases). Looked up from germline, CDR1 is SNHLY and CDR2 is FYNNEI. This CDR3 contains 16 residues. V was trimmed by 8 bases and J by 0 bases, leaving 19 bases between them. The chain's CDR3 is CASPRSAGAPNYGYTF. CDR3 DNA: TGTGCCAGCCCTCGTTCAGCAGGGGCACCTAACTATGGCTACACCTTC.

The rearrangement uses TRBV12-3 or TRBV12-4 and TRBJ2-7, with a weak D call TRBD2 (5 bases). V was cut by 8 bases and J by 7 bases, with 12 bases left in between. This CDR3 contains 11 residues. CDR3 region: CASGLGQEQYF. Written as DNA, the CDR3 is TGTGCCAGCGGACTTGGGCAAGAGCAGTACTTC.

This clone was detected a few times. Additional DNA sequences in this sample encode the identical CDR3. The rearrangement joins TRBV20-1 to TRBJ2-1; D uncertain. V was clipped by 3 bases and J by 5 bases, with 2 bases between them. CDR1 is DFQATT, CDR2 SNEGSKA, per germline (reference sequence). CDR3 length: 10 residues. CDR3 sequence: CSARDNEQFF. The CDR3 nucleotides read TGCAGTGCTAGGGACAATGAGCAGTTCTTC.

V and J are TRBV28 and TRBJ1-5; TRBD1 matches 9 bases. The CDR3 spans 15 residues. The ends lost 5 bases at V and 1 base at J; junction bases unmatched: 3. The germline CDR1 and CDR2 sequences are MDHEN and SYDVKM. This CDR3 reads CASSSGQGSNQPQHF. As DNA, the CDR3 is TGTGCCAGCAGTAGCGGACAGGGGAGCAATCAGCCCCAGCATTTT.

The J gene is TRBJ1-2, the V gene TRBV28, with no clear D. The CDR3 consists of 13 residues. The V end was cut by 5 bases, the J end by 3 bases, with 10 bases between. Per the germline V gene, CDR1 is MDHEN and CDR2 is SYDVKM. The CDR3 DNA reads TGTGCCAGCAGTCTTCTTTCACACTATGGCTACACCTTC. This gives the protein CASSLLSHYGYTF.

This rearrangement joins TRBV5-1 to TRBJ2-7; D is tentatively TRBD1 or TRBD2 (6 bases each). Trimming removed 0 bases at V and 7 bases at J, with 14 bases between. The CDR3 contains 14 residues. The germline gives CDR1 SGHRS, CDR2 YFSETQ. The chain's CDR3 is CASSLGTGAREQYF. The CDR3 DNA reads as TGCGCCAGCAGCTTGGGGACGGGGGCTCGGGAGCAGTACTTC.

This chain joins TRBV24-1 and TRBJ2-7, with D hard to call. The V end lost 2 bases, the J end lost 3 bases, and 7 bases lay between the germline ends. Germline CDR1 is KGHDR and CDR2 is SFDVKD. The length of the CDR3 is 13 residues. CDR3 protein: CATSDSKSYEQYF. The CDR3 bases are TGTGCCACCAGTGATTCCAAGAGCTACGAGCAGTACTTC.

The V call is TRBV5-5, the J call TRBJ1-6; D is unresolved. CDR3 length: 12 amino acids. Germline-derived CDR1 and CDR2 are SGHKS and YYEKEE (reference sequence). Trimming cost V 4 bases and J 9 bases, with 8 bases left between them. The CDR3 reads CASSLGGSPLHF. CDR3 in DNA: TGTGCCAGCAGCCTGGGAGGTTCACCCCTCCACTTT.

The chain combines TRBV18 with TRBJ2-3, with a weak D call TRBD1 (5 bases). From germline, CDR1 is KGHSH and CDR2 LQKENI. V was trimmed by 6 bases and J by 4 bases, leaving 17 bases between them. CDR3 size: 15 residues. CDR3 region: CASSVGGAPADTQYF. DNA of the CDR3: TGTGCCAGCTCCGTGGGTGGGGCTCCAGCAGATACGCAGTATTTT.